These T cell receptor beta chains were read from a single sample in a study of cytomegalovirus exposure and HLA in healthy donors. The repertoire was sequenced with immunoSEQ multiplex PCR; TCRdb's copy has only in-frame clones and lacks some. The sample has about 120,000 clones; about 77% are singletons. Sequenced material: PBMCs. All receptors come from a woman in her thirties in good health and CMV-seropositive. Both conserved end residues are part of each CDR3. A D gene is named only where the DNA matches it firmly. Size values are once, few and many counts, or a class for expanded clones, and some rows have none.

abundance: once; v_gene: TRBV6-1; j_gene: TRBJ2-7; d_gene: TRBD2; CDR3nt: TGTGCCAGCAGGGGGACTAGCGGGAGTAGTTACGAGCAGTACTTC; CDR3aa: CASRGTSGSSYEQYF
abundance: -; v_gene: TRBV6-1; j_gene: TRBJ1-3; d_gene: -; CDR3nt: TGTGCCGGGGGGACTCCGCACTCTGGAAACACCATATATTTT; CDR3aa: CAGGTPHSGNTIYF
abundance: -; v_gene: TRBV6-6; j_gene: TRBJ2-1; d_gene: -; CDR3nt: TGTGCCAGCAACGACCCAGGGAATGATGAGCAGTTCTTC; CDR3aa: CASNDPGNDEQFF
abundance: -; v_gene: TRBV13; j_gene: TRBJ1-2; d_gene: TRBD1; CDR3nt: TGTGCCAGCAGCATTGGGACAGGCGGCTATGGCTACACCTTC; CDR3aa: CASSIGTGGYGYTF
abundance: -; v_gene: TRBV19; j_gene: TRBJ1-4; d_gene: -; CDR3nt: TGTGCCAGTAGTATACGGGGTTTCTGGGAAAATGAAAAACTGTTTTTT; CDR3aa: CASSIRGFWENEKLFF
abundance: -; v_gene: TRBV5-4; j_gene: TRBJ2-7; d_gene: TRBD2; CDR3nt: TGTGCCAGCAGCTTGCGGGGGGACGCCCTCTACGAGCAGTACTTC; CDR3aa: CASSLRGDALYEQYF
abundance: few; v_gene: TRBV7-8; j_gene: TRBJ2-7; d_gene: TRBD2; CDR3nt: TGTGCCAGCAGCTTTAGCGGGGGGACAACCTACGAGCAGTACTTC; CDR3aa: CASSFSGGTTYEQYF
abundance: once; v_gene: TRBV7-3; j_gene: TRBJ2-1; d_gene: TRBD2; CDR3nt: TGTGCCAGCAGCTCCGGGACTAGTATAATCGATGAGCAGTTCTTC; CDR3aa: CASSSGTSIIDEQFF
abundance: -; v_gene: TRBV7-8; j_gene: TRBJ1-1; d_gene: -; CDR3nt: TGTGCCAGCAGCTTAGTTAACAGAAACTTGAACACTGAAGCTTTCTTT; CDR3aa: CASSLVNRNLNTEAFF
abundance: -; v_gene: TRBV19; j_gene: TRBJ2-3; d_gene: -; CDR3nt: TGTGCCAGTACAGCAGGGGGGCCGGGTACGCAGTATTTT; CDR3aa: CASTAGGPGTQYF
abundance: -; v_gene: TRBV29-1; j_gene: TRBJ2-3; d_gene: -; CDR3nt: TGCAGCGTTGAAATGGGAGGAAGCACAGATACGCAGTATTTT; CDR3aa: CSVEMGGSTDTQYF
abundance: few; v_gene: TRBV5-1; j_gene: TRBJ2-5; d_gene: TRBD1; CDR3nt: TGCGCCAGCAGCTTCGTTATGACAGGGGGCCAAGAGACCCAGTACTTC; CDR3aa: CASSFVMTGGQETQYF
abundance: -; v_gene: TRBV4-1; j_gene: TRBJ1-2; d_gene: TRBD1; CDR3nt: TGCGCCAGCAGCCAAGTAATTCCGGGACAGGGTGGCTACTATGGCTACACCTTC; CDR3aa: CASSQVIPGQGGYYGYTF
abundance: -; v_gene: TRBV6-6; j_gene: TRBJ1-2; d_gene: -; CDR3nt: TGTGCCAGCAGTTACTCTGCAGGGGATCCCTATGGCTACACCTTC; CDR3aa: CASSYSAGDPYGYTF
abundance: -; v_gene: TRBV7-9; j_gene: TRBJ2-1; d_gene: TRBD2; CDR3nt: TGTGCCAGCAGCTCAGCGGGGCGTACCTATGAGCAGTTCTTC; CDR3aa: CASSSAGRTYEQFF
abundance: once; v_gene: TRBV10-3; j_gene: TRBJ1-3; d_gene: TRBD1; CDR3nt: TGTGCCATCAGTGGACAGGGCGACACCATATATTTT; CDR3aa: CAISGQGDTIYF
abundance: -; v_gene: TRBV4-1; j_gene: TRBJ2-1; d_gene: TRBD2; CDR3nt: TGCGCCAGCAGCCAAGATGTTTTTCCCGTGCGTGGGACTAGAACGAAGAATGAGCAGTTCTTC; CDR3aa: CASSQDVFPVRGTRTKNEQFF
abundance: -; v_gene: TRBV19; j_gene: TRBJ2-7; d_gene: -; CDR3nt: TGTGCCAGTAGTAGGACCGGGACAAGAGCCTACGAGCAGTACTTC; CDR3aa: CASSRTGTRAYEQYF
abundance: -; v_gene: TRBV9; j_gene: TRBJ2-5; d_gene: -; CDR3nt: TGTGCCAGCAGCGGGACAGTGGGTTTGTTTTCGGCCCAGTACTTC; CDR3aa: CASSGTVGLFSAQYF
abundance: -; v_gene: TRBV18; j_gene: TRBJ1-2; d_gene: -; CDR3nt: TGTGCCAGCTCACCAACGGTCTTCGATGGCTACACCTTC; CDR3aa: CASSPTVFDGYTF
abundance: -; v_gene: TRBV6-6; j_gene: TRBJ1-2; d_gene: TRBD1; CDR3nt: TGTGCCAGCAGTCAAAGGGACAGGGGCTTCTATGGCTACACCTTC; CDR3aa: CASSQRDRGFYGYTF
abundance: -; v_gene: TRBV27; j_gene: TRBJ1-1; d_gene: TRBD1; CDR3nt: TGTGCCACCCGGGACAGGGGGGCTGAAGCTTTCTTT; CDR3aa: CATRDRGAEAFF
abundance: -; v_gene: TRBV11-3; j_gene: TRBJ1-2; d_gene: TRBD1; CDR3nt: TGTGCCAGCAGCGACCCAGGCCAGGGGGACTATGGCTACACCTTC; CDR3aa: CASSDPGQGDYGYTF
abundance: once; v_gene: TRBV6-5; j_gene: TRBJ2-5; d_gene: -; CDR3nt: TGTGCCAGCAGTGGGGCAGAGACCCAGTACTTC; CDR3aa: CASSGAETQYF
abundance: once; v_gene: TRBV2; j_gene: TRBJ2-5; d_gene: -; CDR3nt: TGTGCCAGCAGTGAGTCCGAAGAGACCCAGTACTTC; CDR3aa: CASSESEETQYF
abundance: -; v_gene: TRBV11-3; j_gene: TRBJ2-7; d_gene: TRBD2; CDR3nt: TGTGCCAGCAGCGACCTAGCGGGGGTCTACGAGCAGTACTTC; CDR3aa: CASSDLAGVYEQYF
abundance: -; v_gene: TRBV7-8; j_gene: TRBJ1-1; d_gene: -; CDR3nt: TGTGCCAGCAGCTACCGACACGCGAACACTGAAGCTTTCTTT; CDR3aa: CASSYRHANTEAFF
abundance: -; v_gene: TRBV9; j_gene: TRBJ2-3; d_gene: -; CDR3nt: TGTGCCAGCAGCGCCATCAGTCAGGGCGGAGATACGCAGTATTTT; CDR3aa: CASSAISQGGDTQYF
abundance: -; v_gene: TRBV7-9; j_gene: TRBJ1-2; d_gene: -; CDR3nt: TGTGCCAGCAGTCGGGACACAAACTATGGCTACACCTTC; CDR3aa: CASSRDTNYGYTF
abundance: once; v_gene: TRBV6-1; j_gene: TRBJ2-7; d_gene: TRBD2; CDR3nt: TGTGCCAGCGCTACTAGCGGAAGCTTCTACGAGCAGTACTTC; CDR3aa: CASATSGSFYEQYF
abundance: -; v_gene: TRBV2; j_gene: TRBJ2-5; d_gene: -; CDR3nt: TGTGCCAGCAGTGCCGACGGGGGGCCTGTGTGGACCCAGTACTTC; CDR3aa: CASSADGGPVWTQYF
abundance: -; v_gene: TRBV5-6; j_gene: TRBJ1-1; d_gene: -; CDR3nt: TGTGCCAGCAGCTTGGTAGTGAACACTGAAGCTTTCTTT; CDR3aa: CASSLVVNTEAFF
abundance: -; v_gene: TRBV25-1; j_gene: TRBJ2-1; d_gene: -; CDR3nt: TGTGCCAGCAGTGAGGGCGGACAGAACTCCTACAATGAGCAGTTCTTC; CDR3aa: CASSEGGQNSYNEQFF
abundance: -; v_gene: TRBV29-1; j_gene: TRBJ1-4; d_gene: -; CDR3nt: TGCAGCGTTGGGGGGGGGTGGTTTAATGAAAAACTGTTTTTT; CDR3aa: CSVGGGWFNEKLFF
abundance: -; v_gene: TRBV6-5; j_gene: TRBJ2-7; d_gene: TRBD2; CDR3nt: TGTGCCAGCAGTTCGCGGGGGGGCAGGGTTGAGCAGTACTTC; CDR3aa: CASSSRGGRVEQYF